The 24 T cell receptor beta chains presented below share a single source sample, sequenced in a study of neurological immune-mediated disorders. Time point given: longitudinal time-point 3. MiXCR was run by TCRdb on the 5' RACE reads, yielding one entry per CDR3 protein. Of tens of thousands of distinct CDR3 sequences detected, about 4.3% appear once; the ten largest clones hold about 5.7%. Sequencing input: PBMCs. Receptor source: a woman in her sixties or seventies with multiple sclerosis.

This clonotype was seen many times. The V gene is TRBV5-1, the J gene TRBJ2-5; D not resolved. There are 14 residues in the CDR3. In germline, CDR1 is SGHRS, CDR2 YFSETQ. Trimming took 4 bases from V and 5 from J, leaving 15 bases between them. The CDR3 DNA follows: TGCGCCAGCAGCGCTGGTGGTCGAGATGAGACCCAGTACTTC. This translates into CASSAGGRDETQYF.

This clonotype has a count of ten or more. The rearrangement links TRBV6-1 to TRBJ2-7; a weak D match, TRBD1 (6 bases). Looked up from germline, CDR1 is MNHNS and CDR2 is SASEGT. The CDR3 is made up of 15 amino acids. V was trimmed by 6 bases and J by 6 bases, leaving 21 bases between them. CDR3 protein: CASRPQGKTIGEQYF. In DNA, the CDR3 is TGTGCCAGCAGGCCGCAGGGGAAGACCATTGGCGAGCAGTACTTC.

This clonotype has ten or more counts. The chain recombines TRBV4-2 with TRBJ2-1; the match to TRBD2 covers 14 bases. Germline assignment: CDR1 LGHNA and CDR2 YNFKEQ. The CDR3 has 16 amino acids. After removal of 4 bases from V and 6 bases from J, the junction contained 5 bases not matched to a gene. The CDR3 coding sequence is TGTGCCAGCAGCCGGCCGACTAGCGGGGGGGCCAATGAGCAGTTCTTC. Translated, it gives CASSRPTSGGANEQFF.

There are many counts of this clonotype. The rearrangement joins TRBV3-1 to TRBJ1-2; the D is unclear. CDR1 is LGHDT, CDR2 YNNKEL, per germline (reference sequence). The CDR3 is 14 residues long. The V gene lost 1 base and the J gene lost 7 bases, with 13 bases spanning the gap. The CDR3 DNA is TGTGCCAGCAGCCAAGGAGTATTATCCGCTGGCTACACCTTC. Amino acids: CASSQGVLSAGYTF.

This clonotype appeared many times. The CDR3 region is CASTDGLSNEQYF. The CDR3 nucleotides are TGTGCCAGCACCGACGGCCTCAGTAACGAGCAGTACTTC. J is TRBJ2-7 and V is TRBV12-3 or TRBV12-4; D unclear. The CDR3 loop spans 13 amino acids. V lost 7 bases and J 5 bases, leaving 15 bases between the germline ends.

This clonotype was seen repeatedly, ten times or more. V and J are TRBV14 and TRBJ1-2; no definite D call. The CDR3 spans 14 residues. V was trimmed by 1 base and J by 5 bases, leaving 11 bases between them. Per germline, CDR1 SGHDN and CDR2 FVKESK. The CDR3 DNA sequence: TGTGCCAGCAGCCAAGGTTCCGTGGGATATGGCTACACCTTC. It translates to CASSQGSVGYGYTF.

This chain links TRBV6-4 with TRBJ1-2; D gene ambiguous. Trimming stripped 3 bases from V and 0 bases from J, with 5 bases between. The germline V gene has CDR1 MRHNA and CDR2 SNTAGT. CDR3 length: 13 amino acids. The CDR3 DNA reads TGTGCCAGCAGTGAGTCAACTAACTATGGCTACACCTTC. It yields the protein CASSESTNYGYTF.

This clonotype occurred many times. The rearrangement links TRBV5-1 to TRBJ2-5, with D perhaps TRBD2 (5 bases). Germline V gives CDR1 SGHRS, CDR2 YFSETQ. V shed 3 bases and J shed 1 base, with 13 bases lying between them. The CDR3 is 15 residues long. The CDR3 DNA reads TGCGCCAGCAGCTCCGAGGGAACAATCCAAGAGACCCAGTACTTC. Protein product: CASSSEGTIQETQYF. The full variable domain, with the rest looked up from reference TRBV5-1 and TRBJ2-5, is KAGVTQTPRYLIKTRGQQVTLSCSPISGHRSVSWYQQTPGQGLQFLFEYFSETQRNKGNFPGRFSGRQFSNSRSEMNVSTLELGDSALYLCASSSEGTIQETQYFGPGTRLLVL.

This chain links TRBV7-8 with TRBJ2-2; TRBD2 matches 7 bases. V lost 0 bases, J lost 6 bases, and 4 bases stayed unmatched. The CDR3 consists of 15 residues. The V gene's germline CDR1 is SGHVS and CDR2 FQNEAQ. CDR3 protein: CASSLALGRAGELFF. The CDR3 nucleotides are TGTGCCAGCAGCTTAGCGCTTGGGAGGGCCGGGGAGCTGTTTTTT.

The table lists this clonotype with many counts. V usage is TRBV15 and J usage is TRBJ2-4; D ambiguous. The CDR3 is made up of 12 amino acids. Trimming removed 6 bases from V and 6 bases from J, with 9 bases in between. CDR1 and CDR2 from the germline V gene are LNHNV and YYDKDF (reference sequence). The CDR3 protein is CATSPGRNIQYF. The CDR3 DNA reads as TGTGCCACCAGTCCAGGCAGAAACATTCAGTACTTC.

In its sample, this clonotype was seen many times. The chain uses TRBV12-3 or TRBV12-4 and TRBJ2-7, with a weak D call TRBD1 (6 bases). CDR3 size: 12 residues. Trimming stripped 5 bases from V and 6 bases from J, with 11 bases between. In DNA form, the CDR3 reads TGTGCCAGCAGTAACAGGGTGGGCGAGCAGTACTTC. This sequence encodes CASSNRVGEQYF.

This clonotype was found many times. CDR3 region: CASSSDREAEAFF. CDR3 nucleotide sequence: TGTGCCAGCAGCTCAGACAGGGAGGCTGAAGCTTTCTTT. The rearrangement links TRBV7-9 to TRBJ1-1; 7 nucleotides agree with TRBD1. There are 13 residues in the CDR3. Germline V gene sequence: CDR1 SEHNR, CDR2 FQNEAQ (reference sequence). The V and J ends lost 4 bases and 6 bases, in that order; junction bases with no gene match: 5.

Worth noting for this clonotype: The junction departs from germline at one end; a sequencing error may be responsible. This chain uses TRBV12-3 or TRBV12-4 with TRBJ2-2, with D maybe TRBD1 (6 bases). The CDR3 runs 16 residues. The CDR3 spells CASSLGWTANSGELFF. CDR3 DNA sequence: TGTGCCAGCAGTTTGGGCTGGACAGCGAACAGCGGGGAGCTGTTTTTT.

At least ten counts were recorded for this clonotype. This chain uses TRBV4-2 with TRBJ1-4; D ambiguous. Germline V gives CDR1 LGHNA, CDR2 YNFKEQ. Trimming took off 1 base at V and 13 bases at J, with 10 bases between the two ends. CDR3 length equals 12 residues. CDR3 in DNA: TGTGCCAGCAGCCAAGCATCCCGGGGACTGTTTTTT. Translation: CASSQASRGLFF.

This clonotype was detected many times. The chain carries TRBV19 and TRBJ1-1; D unclear. From germline, CDR1 is LNHDA and CDR2 SQIVND (reference sequence). With 0 bases removed from V and 5 bases from J, the gap between germline ends came to 1 base. The CDR3 has 11 residues. The CDR3 sequence is CASSIETEAFF. The CDR3 nucleotides read TGTGCCAGTAGTATAGAGACTGAAGCTTTCTTT.

This clonotype was observed many times. The V gene is TRBV20-1, the J gene TRBJ2-2, with 9 bases lining up with TRBD1. Germline V CDR1 and CDR2: DFQATT, SNEGSKA (reference sequence). V was clipped by 5 bases and J by 6 bases; unmatched bases: 13. The CDR3 is 16 amino acids. As DNA, the CDR3 is TGCAGTGCTTCAGACAGGGGGGAGACCTTTCCCGGGGAGCTGTTTTTT. It is translated as CSASDRGETFPGELFF.

This clonotype occurred many times. The chain recombines TRBV14 with TRBJ2-1; the D gene is possibly TRBD1 (6 bases). The CDR3 has 16 amino acids. V lost 0 bases and J lost 5, with 14 bases in between. Germline V CDR1 and CDR2: SGHDN, FVKESK. CDR3 coding DNA: TGTGCCAGCAGCCAAGATTGGGGGACAATAGACAATGAGCAGTTCTTC. Protein: CASSQDWGTIDNEQFF.

This clonotype was detected many times. The V call is TRBV13, the J call TRBJ1-3; possibly TRBD1 for D (6 bases). Germline CDR1 PRHDT, CDR2 FYEKMQ (reference sequence). The V gene lost 10 bases and the J gene lost 0 bases, with 10 bases spanning the gap. The CDR3 has 13 residues. The CDR3 loop is CATDRTSGNTIYF. The CDR3 bases are TGTGCCACCGACAGGACCTCTGGAAACACCATATATTTT.

In this sample, this clonotype turned up many times. V gene TRBV7-2 combines with J gene TRBJ1-2, with D uncertain. V was cut by 4 bases and J by 4 bases, with 4 bases left in between. CDR1 SGHTA and CDR2 FQGNSA come from the germline V gene. This CDR3 is 11 amino acids long. CDR3 residues: CASSSRYGYTF. CDR3 bases: TGTGCCAGCAGCTCCCGCTATGGCTACACCTTC.

This clonotype was detected ten times or more. The chain employs TRBV6-5 and TRBJ1-1; possible D gene TRBD1, 6 bases. This CDR3 comprises 13 residues. Germline loops: CDR1 MNHEY, CDR2 SVGAGI. The germline V and J ends were trimmed by 5 bases and 5 bases, with 12 bases remaining between them. This CDR3 reads CASSRDQGTEAFF. For the CDR3, the DNA is TGTGCCAGCAGTCGGGACCAGGGGACTGAAGCTTTCTTT.

In its sample, this clonotype was seen many times. The chain recombines TRBV11-2 with TRBJ2-5, with D tentatively TRBD1 (6 bases). There are 17 residues in the CDR3. V lost 5 bases and J 1 base, leaving 20 bases between the germline ends. From germline, CDR1 is SGHAT and CDR2 FQNNGV. CDR3 in DNA: TGTGCCAGCAGCCCAGTGGGGGTAGCAGGGGTCCAAGAGACCCAGTACTTC. As protein: CASSPVGVAGVQETQYF.

This clonotype appeared many times. The chain uses TRBV29-1 and TRBJ2-2; no definite D call. Germline V gene data show CDR1 as SQVTM and CDR2 as ANQGSEA. CDR3 length: 13 amino acids. The CDR3 DNA sequence: TGCAGAATAAAAGCAGGTCGGACCGGGGAGCTGTTTTTT. It encodes CRIKAGRTGELFF.

This clonotype has a count of ten or more. V usage is TRBV20-1 and J usage is TRBJ1-4; no clear D gene. The CDR3 is 12 amino acids. CDR1 and CDR2 from the germline V gene are DFQATT and SNEGSKA (reference sequence). V was pared by 3 bases and J by 8 bases, with 10 bases between. DNA of the CDR3: TGCAGTGCTAGCAGGAGCGCGGAAAAACTGTTTTTT. This codes for CSASRSAEKLFF.

This clonotype was picked up many times. This chain joins TRBV11-2 and TRBJ2-5, with D maybe TRBD1 (5 bases). Germline values: CDR1 SGHAT, CDR2 FQNNGV. V shed 1 base and J shed 5 bases, with 14 bases lying between them. This CDR3 contains 15 residues. This chain's CDR3 is CASSLGGQLGETQYF. The CDR3 DNA follows: TGTGCCAGCAGCTTAGGGGGCCAGCTCGGGGAGACCCAGTACTTC.